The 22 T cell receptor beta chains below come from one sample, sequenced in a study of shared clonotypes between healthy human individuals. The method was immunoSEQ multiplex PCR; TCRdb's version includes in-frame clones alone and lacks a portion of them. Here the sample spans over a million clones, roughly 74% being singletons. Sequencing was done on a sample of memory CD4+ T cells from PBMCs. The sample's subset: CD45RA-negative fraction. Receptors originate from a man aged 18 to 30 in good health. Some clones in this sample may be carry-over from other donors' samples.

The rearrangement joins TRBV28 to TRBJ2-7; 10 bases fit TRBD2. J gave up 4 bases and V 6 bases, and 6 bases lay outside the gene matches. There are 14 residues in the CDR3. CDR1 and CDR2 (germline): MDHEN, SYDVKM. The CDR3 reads CASREAGGPYEQYF. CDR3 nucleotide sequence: TGTGCCAGCAGGGAAGCGGGAGGGCCGTACGAGCAGTACTTC.

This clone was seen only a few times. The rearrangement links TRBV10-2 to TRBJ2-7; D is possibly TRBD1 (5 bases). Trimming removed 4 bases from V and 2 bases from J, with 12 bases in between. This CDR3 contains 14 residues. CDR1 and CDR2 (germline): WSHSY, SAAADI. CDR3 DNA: TGCGCCAGCAGTGGGACACTCCTAACCTACGAGCAGTACTTC. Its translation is CASSGTLLTYEQYF.

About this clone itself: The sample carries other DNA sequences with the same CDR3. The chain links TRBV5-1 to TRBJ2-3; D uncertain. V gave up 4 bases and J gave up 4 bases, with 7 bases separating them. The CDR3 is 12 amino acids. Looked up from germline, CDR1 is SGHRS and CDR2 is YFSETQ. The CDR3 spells CASSLGADTQYF. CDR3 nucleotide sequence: TGCGCCAGCAGCCTTGGGGCAGATACGCAGTATTTT.

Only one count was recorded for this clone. The CDR3 loop reads CASRATGGRNQPQHF. The CDR3 DNA reads TGTGCCAGCAGGGCAACAGGGGGCCGTAATCAGCCCCAGCATTTT. The rearrangement uses TRBV6-5 and TRBJ1-5; 9 bases are a match to TRBD1. Trimming took 6 bases from V and 4 from J; bases not matched to a gene: 7. CDR1 is MNHEY, CDR2 SVGAGI, per germline. The CDR3 length is 15 residues.

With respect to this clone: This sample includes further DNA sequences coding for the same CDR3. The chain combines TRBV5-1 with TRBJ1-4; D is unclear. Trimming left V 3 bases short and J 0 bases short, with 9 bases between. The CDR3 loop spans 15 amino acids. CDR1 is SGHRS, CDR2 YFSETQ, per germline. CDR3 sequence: CASSSNTATNEKLFF. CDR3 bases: TGCGCCAGCAGCTCCAACACGGCAACTAATGAAAAACTGTTTTTT.

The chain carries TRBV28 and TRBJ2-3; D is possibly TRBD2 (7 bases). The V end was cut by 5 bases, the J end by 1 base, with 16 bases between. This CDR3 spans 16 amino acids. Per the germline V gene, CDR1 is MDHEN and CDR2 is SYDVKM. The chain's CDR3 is CASSVWGGGRTDTQYF. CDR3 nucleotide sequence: TGTGCCAGCAGTGTCTGGGGGGGCGGGCGCACAGATACGCAGTATTTT.

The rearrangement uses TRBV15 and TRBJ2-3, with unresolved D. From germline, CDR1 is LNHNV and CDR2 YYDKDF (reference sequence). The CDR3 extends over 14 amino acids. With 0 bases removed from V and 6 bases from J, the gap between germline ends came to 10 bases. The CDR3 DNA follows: TGTGCCACCAGCAGAGATAAGATGGGGGATACGCAGTATTTT. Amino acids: CATSRDKMGDTQYF. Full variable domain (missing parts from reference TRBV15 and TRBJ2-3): DAMVIQNPRYQVTQFGKPVTLSCSQTLNHNVMYWYQQKSSQAPKLLFHYYDKDFNNEADTPDNFQSRRPNTSFCFLDIRSPGLGDTAMYLCATSRDKMGDTQYFGPGTRLTVL.

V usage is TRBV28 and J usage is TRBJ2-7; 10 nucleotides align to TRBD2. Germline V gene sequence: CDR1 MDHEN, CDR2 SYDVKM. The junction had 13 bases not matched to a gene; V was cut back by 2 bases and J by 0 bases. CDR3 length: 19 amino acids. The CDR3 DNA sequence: TGTGCCAGCAGTTTAGAACTAGCGGGAACCCCCGACCCCTCCTACGAGCAGTACTTC. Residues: CASSLELAGTPDPSYEQYF.

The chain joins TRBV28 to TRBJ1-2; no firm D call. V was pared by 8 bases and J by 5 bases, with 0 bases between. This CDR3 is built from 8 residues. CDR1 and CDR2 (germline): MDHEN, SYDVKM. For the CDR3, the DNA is TGTGCCAGCTATGGCTACACCTTC. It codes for CASYGYTF.

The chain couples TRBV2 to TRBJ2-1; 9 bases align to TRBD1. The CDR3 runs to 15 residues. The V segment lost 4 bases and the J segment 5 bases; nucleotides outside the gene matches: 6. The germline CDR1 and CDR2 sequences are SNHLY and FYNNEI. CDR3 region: CASSVTQGAHNEQFF. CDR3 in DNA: TGTGCCAGCAGTGTTACACAGGGGGCCCACAATGAGCAGTTCTTC.

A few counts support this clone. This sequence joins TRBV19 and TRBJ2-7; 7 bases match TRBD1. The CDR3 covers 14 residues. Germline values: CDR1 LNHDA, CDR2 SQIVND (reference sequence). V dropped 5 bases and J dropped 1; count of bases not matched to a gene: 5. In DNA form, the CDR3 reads TGTGCCAGTAGTGTTTACAGGGGTTCCTACGAGCAGTACTTC. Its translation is CASSVYRGSYEQYF.

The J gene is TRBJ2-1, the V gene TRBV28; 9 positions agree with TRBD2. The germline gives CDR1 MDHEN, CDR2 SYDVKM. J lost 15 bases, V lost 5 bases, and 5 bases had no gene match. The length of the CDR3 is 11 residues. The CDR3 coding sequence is TGTGCCAGCAGTCTAGCGGGAAAGCTGTTCTTC. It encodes CASSLAGKLFF.

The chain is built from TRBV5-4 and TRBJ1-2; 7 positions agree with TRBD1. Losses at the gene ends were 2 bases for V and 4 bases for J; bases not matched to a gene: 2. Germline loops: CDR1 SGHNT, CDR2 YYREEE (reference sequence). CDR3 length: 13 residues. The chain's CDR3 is CASSLDRVYGYTF. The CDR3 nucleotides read TGTGCCAGCAGCTTAGACAGGGTCTATGGCTACACCTTC.

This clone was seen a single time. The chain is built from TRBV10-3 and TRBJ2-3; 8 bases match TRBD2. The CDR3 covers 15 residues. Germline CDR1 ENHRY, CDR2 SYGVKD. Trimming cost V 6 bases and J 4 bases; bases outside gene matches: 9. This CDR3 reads CAIRNSGSMADTQYF. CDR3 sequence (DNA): TGTGCCATCAGGAACAGCGGGAGTATGGCAGATACGCAGTATTTT.

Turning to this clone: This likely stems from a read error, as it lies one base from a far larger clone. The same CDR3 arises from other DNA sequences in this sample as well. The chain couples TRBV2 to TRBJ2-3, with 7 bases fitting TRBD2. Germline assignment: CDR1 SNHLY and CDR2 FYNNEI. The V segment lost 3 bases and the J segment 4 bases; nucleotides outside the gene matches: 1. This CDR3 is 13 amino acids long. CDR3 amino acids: CASSDGGADTQYF. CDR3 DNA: TGTGCCAGCAGTGATGGGGGGGCAGATACGCAGTATTTT.

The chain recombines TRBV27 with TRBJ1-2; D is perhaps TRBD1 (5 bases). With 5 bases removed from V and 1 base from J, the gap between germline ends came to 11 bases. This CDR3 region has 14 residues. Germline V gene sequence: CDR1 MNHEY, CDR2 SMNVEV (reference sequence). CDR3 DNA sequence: TGTGCCAGCAGTATAACCAGGGTTAACTATGGCTACACCTTC. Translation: CASSITRVNYGYTF.

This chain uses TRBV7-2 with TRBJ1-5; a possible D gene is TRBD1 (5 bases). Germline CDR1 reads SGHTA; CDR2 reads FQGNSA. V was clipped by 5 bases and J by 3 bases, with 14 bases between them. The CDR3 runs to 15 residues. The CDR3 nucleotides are TGTGCCAGCAGCACACAAGGACAAGCCAATCAGCCCCAGCATTTT. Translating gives CASSTQGQANQPQHF.

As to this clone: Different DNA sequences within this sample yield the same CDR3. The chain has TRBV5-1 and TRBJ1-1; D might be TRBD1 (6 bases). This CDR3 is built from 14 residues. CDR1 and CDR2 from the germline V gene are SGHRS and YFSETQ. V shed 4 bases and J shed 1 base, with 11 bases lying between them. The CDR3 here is CASSPQGGNTEAFF. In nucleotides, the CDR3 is TGCGCCAGCAGCCCACAGGGTGGGAACACTGAAGCTTTCTTT.

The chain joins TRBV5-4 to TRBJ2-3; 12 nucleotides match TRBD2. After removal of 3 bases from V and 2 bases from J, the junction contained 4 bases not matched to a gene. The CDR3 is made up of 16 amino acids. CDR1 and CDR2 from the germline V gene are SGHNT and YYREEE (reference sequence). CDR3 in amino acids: CASSSGLAGTTDTQYF. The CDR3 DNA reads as TGTGCCAGCAGCTCGGGACTAGCGGGTACCACAGATACGCAGTATTTT.

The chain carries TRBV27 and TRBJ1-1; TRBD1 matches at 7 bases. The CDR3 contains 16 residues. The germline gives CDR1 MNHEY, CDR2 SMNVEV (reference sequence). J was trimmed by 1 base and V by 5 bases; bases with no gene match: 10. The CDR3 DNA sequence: TGTGCCAGCAGTGCCATCGCCGGGACAGCGAACACTGAAGCTTTCTTT. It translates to CASSAIAGTANTEAFF.

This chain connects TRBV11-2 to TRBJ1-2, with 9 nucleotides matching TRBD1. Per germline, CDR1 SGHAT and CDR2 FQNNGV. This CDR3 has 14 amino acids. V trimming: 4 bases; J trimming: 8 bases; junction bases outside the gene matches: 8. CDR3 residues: CASSSSVTGGGYTF. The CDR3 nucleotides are TGTGCCAGCAGCTCAAGTGTAACAGGGGGCGGCTACACCTTC.

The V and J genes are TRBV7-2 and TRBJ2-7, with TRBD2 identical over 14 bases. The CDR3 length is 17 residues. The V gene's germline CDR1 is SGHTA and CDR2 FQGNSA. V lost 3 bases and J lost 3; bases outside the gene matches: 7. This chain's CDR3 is CASSFLSTSGGVYEQYF. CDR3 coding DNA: TGTGCCAGCAGCTTTCTATCGACTAGCGGGGGGGTCTACGAGCAGTACTTC.